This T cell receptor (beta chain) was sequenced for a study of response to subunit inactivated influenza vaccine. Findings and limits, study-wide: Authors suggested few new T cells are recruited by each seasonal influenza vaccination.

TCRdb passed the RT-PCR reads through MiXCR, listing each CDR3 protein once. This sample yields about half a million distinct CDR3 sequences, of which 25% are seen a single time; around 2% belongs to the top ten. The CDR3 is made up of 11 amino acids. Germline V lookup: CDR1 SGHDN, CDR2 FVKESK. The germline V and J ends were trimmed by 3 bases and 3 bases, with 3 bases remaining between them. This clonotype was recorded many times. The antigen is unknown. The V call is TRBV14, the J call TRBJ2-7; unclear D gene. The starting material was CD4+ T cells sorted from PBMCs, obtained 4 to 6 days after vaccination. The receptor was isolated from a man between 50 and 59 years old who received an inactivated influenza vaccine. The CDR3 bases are TGTGCCAGCAGCCAGCACTACGAGCAGTACTTC. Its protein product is CASSQHYEQYF.